The following is a TCR beta chain sequence with its context. This CDR3 region has 14 residues. V lost 3 bases, J lost 4 bases, and 6 bases stayed unmatched. Germline assignment: CDR1 KGHSH and CDR2 LQKENI. Library construction for TCR beta used iRepertoire HTBI primers and Arm-PCR of CDR3 regions. TCRdb re-analysed the multiplex PCR reads in MiXCR, keeping a single row per CDR3 protein. The table shows under 700,000 distinct CDR3 sequences, with about 15% occurring only once. This sample was included in a study of regulatory T cells in long-lasting Graves disease. Time point specified: newly diagnosed GD, antithyroid drugs for less than 3 months. PBMC RNA was the source of the TCR library. These data were likewise used in another study, on T cells in Graves' hyperthyroidism and ophthalmopathy. Per that study: Hyperthyroidism, newly diagnosed and lasting under 2 months, affected patients aged 18 to 65. When the TCR CDR3 underwent first-round RT-PCR, the HTBI primer set was used.

This chain connects TRBV18 to TRBJ2-7; 7 nucleotides agree with TRBD1. This receptor was taken from a woman aged 40-65 years with Graves disease. The material was peripheral blood mononuclear cells (PBMCs), obtained at new diagnosis, from a patient treated with antithyroid drugs. The CDR3 is CASSPAGTDYEQYF. CDR3 sequence (DNA): TGTGCCAGCTCACCCGCCGGGACAGATTACGAGCAGTACTTC. Using reference TRBV18 and TRBJ2-7 for the parts outside the CDR3, the full variable domain is NAGVMQNPRHLVRRRGQEARLRCSPMKGHSHVYWYRQLPEEGLKFMVYLQKENIIDESGMPKERFSAEFPKEGPSILRIQQVVRGDSAAYFCASSPAGTDYEQYFGPGTRLTVT.